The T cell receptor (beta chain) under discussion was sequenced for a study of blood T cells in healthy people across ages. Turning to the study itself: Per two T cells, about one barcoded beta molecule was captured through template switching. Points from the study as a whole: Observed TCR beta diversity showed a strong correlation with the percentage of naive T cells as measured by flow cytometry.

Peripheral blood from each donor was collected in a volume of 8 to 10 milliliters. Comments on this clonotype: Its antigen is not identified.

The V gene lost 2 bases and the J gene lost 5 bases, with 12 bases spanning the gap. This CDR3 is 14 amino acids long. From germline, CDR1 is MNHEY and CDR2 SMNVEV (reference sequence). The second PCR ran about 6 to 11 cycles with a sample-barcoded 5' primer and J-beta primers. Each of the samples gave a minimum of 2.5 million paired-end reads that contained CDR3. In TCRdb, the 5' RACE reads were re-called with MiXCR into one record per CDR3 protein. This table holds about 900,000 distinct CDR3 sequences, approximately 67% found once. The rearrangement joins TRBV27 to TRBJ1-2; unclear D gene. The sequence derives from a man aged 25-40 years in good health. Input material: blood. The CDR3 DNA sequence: TGTGCCAGCAGTTTACAACCCTTCGCTTATGGCTACACCTTC. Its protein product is CASSLQPFAYGYTF.